The rows below give T cell receptor beta chains drawn from one sample of a study of shared clonotypes between healthy human individuals. Produced via immunoSEQ multiplex PCR; TCRdb's table is partial and in-frame only. Of 2,500,000 or so clones in the sample, roughly 93% are singletons; the top ten hold 0.36%. What was sequenced was naive CD4+ T cells from PBMCs. These receptor sequences come from a man in his late teens or twenties in good health. Some clones in this sample may be carry-over from other donors' samples. Both conserved end residues are part of each CDR3. Fields, in order: clone size, CDR3 length, V gene, J gene, D gene, CDR3 protein, CDR3 DNA. The D gene is left open where the match is weak. Size is stated for part of the rows, as once, few or many counts, or as a class when the clone is expanded.

abundance: once; len: 12; v_gene: TRBV6-5; j_gene: TRBJ1-2; d_gene: TRBD1; CDR3aa: CASRGTGYGYTF; CDR3nt: TGTGCCAGCAGAGGGACAGGTTATGGCTACACCTTC
abundance: once; len: 13; v_gene: TRBV6-5; j_gene: TRBJ1-1; d_gene: .; CDR3aa: CASSSYGTPVAFF; CDR3nt: TGTGCCAGCAGTTCCTACGGGACCCCCGTCGCTTTCTTT
abundance: .; len: 13; v_gene: TRBV12-5; j_gene: TRBJ2-5; d_gene: .; CDR3aa: CASPGPIQETQYF; CDR3nt: TGTGCTAGTCCGGGACCCATCCAAGAGACCCAGTACTTC
abundance: .; len: 14; v_gene: TRBV7-8; j_gene: TRBJ2-5; d_gene: .; CDR3aa: CASSSRLAQETQYF; CDR3nt: TGTGCCAGCAGCTCCCGACTCGCACAAGAGACCCAGTACTTC
abundance: few; len: 12; v_gene: TRBV25-1; j_gene: TRBJ1-2; d_gene: .; CDR3aa: CASRTGPLGYTF; CDR3nt: TGTGCCAGCCGCACAGGGCCATTGGGCTACACCTTC
abundance: .; len: 13; v_gene: TRBV30; j_gene: TRBJ1-2; d_gene: TRBD1; CDR3aa: CAWRDRAQGGYTF; CDR3nt: TGTGCCTGGAGAGACAGGGCCCAGGGTGGCTACACCTTC
abundance: .; len: 19; v_gene: TRBV15; j_gene: TRBJ2-1; d_gene: TRBD2; CDR3aa: CATSRQTSGLPRLDNEQFF; CDR3nt: TGTGCCACCAGCAGACAGACTAGCGGGCTCCCTCGATTAGACAATGAGCAGTTCTTC
abundance: .; len: 17; v_gene: TRBV28; j_gene: TRBJ2-3; d_gene: TRBD2; CDR3aa: CASSTGLAGDMTDTQYF; CDR3nt: TGTGCCAGCAGTACGGGACTAGCGGGAGATATGACAGATACGCAGTATTTT
abundance: .; len: 15; v_gene: TRBV5-1; j_gene: TRBJ2-3; d_gene: TRBD2; CDR3aa: CASSSSSGSTDTQYF; CDR3nt: TGCGCCAGCAGCTCCTCTAGCGGGAGCACAGATACGCAGTATTTT
abundance: .; len: 14; v_gene: TRBV7-2; j_gene: TRBJ2-3; d_gene: TRBD1; CDR3aa: CASSPRTGTDTQYF; CDR3nt: TGTGCCAGCAGCCCCCGGACAGGGACAGATACGCAGTATTTT
abundance: .; len: 16; v_gene: TRBV4-1; j_gene: TRBJ1-5; d_gene: TRBD1; CDR3aa: CASSTIQGARGQPQHF; CDR3nt: TGCGCCAGCAGCACCATACAGGGGGCGCGGGGACAGCCCCAGCATTTT
abundance: .; len: 13; v_gene: TRBV6-5; j_gene: TRBJ1-4; d_gene: .; CDR3aa: CASTSRRGEKLFF; CDR3nt: TGTGCCAGCACCTCCCGGCGGGGTGAAAAACTGTTTTTT
abundance: once; len: 14; v_gene: TRBV5-1; j_gene: TRBJ2-7; d_gene: .; CDR3aa: CASSLSGASYEQYF; CDR3nt: TGCGCCAGCAGCTTATCGGGAGCTTCCTACGAGCAGTACTTC
abundance: .; len: 14; v_gene: TRBV5-1; j_gene: TRBJ2-5; d_gene: .; CDR3aa: CASSRDQLMRTQYF; CDR3nt: TGCGCCAGCAGCCGGGACCAGCTTATGAGGACCCAGTACTTC
abundance: .; len: 17; v_gene: TRBV4-1; j_gene: TRBJ2-6; d_gene: .; CDR3aa: CASSQLSHRAGANVLTF; CDR3nt: TGCGCCAGCAGCCAGCTTTCTCACAGGGCTGGGGCCAACGTCCTGACTTTC
abundance: .; len: 16; v_gene: TRBV27; j_gene: TRBJ2-3; d_gene: TRBD2; CDR3aa: CASSWTSGDRTDTQYF; CDR3nt: TGTGCCAGCAGTTGGACTAGCGGAGACCGCACAGATACGCAGTATTTT
abundance: .; len: 15; v_gene: TRBV6-5; j_gene: TRBJ1-2; d_gene: TRBD1; CDR3aa: CASSYWTGGGYGYTF; CDR3nt: TGTGCCAGCAGTTACTGGACAGGGGGGGGCTATGGCTACACCTTC
abundance: .; len: 14; v_gene: TRBV6-1; j_gene: TRBJ2-5; d_gene: .; CDR3aa: CASRPGSGVETQYF; CDR3nt: TGTGCCAGCAGACCGGGCTCAGGCGTGGAGACCCAGTACTTC
abundance: .; len: 15; v_gene: TRBV5-5; j_gene: TRBJ1-1; d_gene: .; CDR3aa: CASSLALMEGTEAFF; CDR3nt: TGTGCCAGCAGCCTTGCCTTGATGGAAGGCACTGAAGCTTTCTTT
abundance: .; len: 13; v_gene: TRBV28; j_gene: TRBJ1-1; d_gene: .; CDR3aa: CASSPGIYTEAFF; CDR3nt: TGTGCCAGCAGTCCGGGGATTTACACTGAAGCTTTCTTT
abundance: .; len: 16; v_gene: TRBV5-6; j_gene: TRBJ2-4; d_gene: .; CDR3aa: CASSLGGPIAKNIQYF; CDR3nt: TGTGCCAGCAGCTTGGGGGGGCCTATAGCCAAAAACATTCAGTACTTC
abundance: .; len: 11; v_gene: TRBV28; j_gene: TRBJ2-2; d_gene: .; CDR3aa: CASRATGELFF; CDR3nt: TGTGCCAGCAGAGCCACCGGGGAGCTGTTTTTT
abundance: .; len: 13; v_gene: TRBV4-1; j_gene: TRBJ1-1; d_gene: .; CDR3aa: CASSRVQGTEAFF; CDR3nt: TGCGCCAGCAGCCGGGTACAGGGTACTGAAGCTTTCTTT
abundance: .; len: 16; v_gene: TRBV4-2; j_gene: TRBJ1-4; d_gene: .; CDR3aa: CASSPRWGATNEKLFF; CDR3nt: TGTGCCAGCAGCCCACGATGGGGGGCGACTAATGAAAAACTGTTTTTT
abundance: .; len: 13; v_gene: TRBV27; j_gene: TRBJ2-7; d_gene: TRBD1; CDR3aa: CASARDRAHEQYF; CDR3nt: TGTGCCAGCGCTCGGGACAGGGCCCACGAGCAGTACTTC
abundance: .; len: 14; v_gene: TRBV18; j_gene: TRBJ2-7; d_gene: .; CDR3aa: CASSRPGNNYEQYF; CDR3nt: TGTGCCAGCTCACGACCGGGAAACAACTACGAGCAGTACTTC
abundance: .; len: 18; v_gene: TRBV2; j_gene: TRBJ2-1; d_gene: TRBD2; CDR3aa: CASSSRGRPSGSGDEQFF; CDR3nt: TGTGCCAGCAGTTCCAGGGGGCGCCCTAGCGGGAGTGGCGACGAGCAGTTCTTC
abundance: once; len: 17; v_gene: TRBV28; j_gene: TRBJ2-7; d_gene: TRBD2; CDR3aa: CASREVLGTSGTYEQYF; CDR3nt: TGTGCCAGCAGAGAAGTCCTCGGGACTAGCGGAACCTACGAGCAGTACTTC
abundance: .; len: 16; v_gene: TRBV11-1; j_gene: TRBJ2-1; d_gene: TRBD1; CDR3aa: CASSPQGAGGGIRQFF; CDR3nt: TGTGCCAGCAGCCCACAGGGGGCAGGGGGCGGAATAAGGCAGTTCTTC
abundance: .; len: 17; v_gene: TRBV2; j_gene: TRBJ2-7; d_gene: TRBD2; CDR3aa: CASSEGPTSGTTYEQYF; CDR3nt: TGTGCCAGCAGTGAAGGCCCTACTAGCGGGACGACCTACGAGCAGTACTTC
abundance: .; len: 15; v_gene: TRBV4-3; j_gene: TRBJ2-7; d_gene: TRBD1; CDR3aa: CASSLRRQGPYEQYF; CDR3nt: TGCGCCAGCAGCCTAAGGAGACAGGGACCCTACGAGCAGTACTTC
abundance: .; len: 13; v_gene: TRBV5-5; j_gene: TRBJ1-1; d_gene: .; CDR3aa: CASSFIGGPEAFF; CDR3nt: TGTGCCAGCAGCTTCATCGGGGGGCCGGAAGCTTTCTTT
abundance: few; len: 15; v_gene: TRBV5-1; j_gene: TRBJ2-5; d_gene: TRBD2; CDR3aa: CASSPAGGGGETQYF; CDR3nt: TGCGCCAGCAGCCCCGCGGGGGGGGGCGGAGAGACCCAGTACTTC
abundance: .; len: 14; v_gene: TRBV5-6; j_gene: TRBJ1-1; d_gene: .; CDR3aa: CASRFNPFETEAFF; CDR3nt: TGTGCCAGCAGATTCAACCCCTTCGAGACTGAAGCTTTCTTT
abundance: .; len: 14; v_gene: TRBV5-1; j_gene: TRBJ2-7; d_gene: .; CDR3aa: CASSGGGLAYEQYF; CDR3nt: TGCGCCAGCAGCGGTGGGGGGCTAGCCTACGAGCAGTACTTC
abundance: .; len: 12; v_gene: TRBV7-8; j_gene: TRBJ2-7; d_gene: TRBD2; CDR3aa: CASHTAGGEQYF; CDR3nt: TGTGCCAGCCATACAGCGGGGGGCGAGCAGTACTTC